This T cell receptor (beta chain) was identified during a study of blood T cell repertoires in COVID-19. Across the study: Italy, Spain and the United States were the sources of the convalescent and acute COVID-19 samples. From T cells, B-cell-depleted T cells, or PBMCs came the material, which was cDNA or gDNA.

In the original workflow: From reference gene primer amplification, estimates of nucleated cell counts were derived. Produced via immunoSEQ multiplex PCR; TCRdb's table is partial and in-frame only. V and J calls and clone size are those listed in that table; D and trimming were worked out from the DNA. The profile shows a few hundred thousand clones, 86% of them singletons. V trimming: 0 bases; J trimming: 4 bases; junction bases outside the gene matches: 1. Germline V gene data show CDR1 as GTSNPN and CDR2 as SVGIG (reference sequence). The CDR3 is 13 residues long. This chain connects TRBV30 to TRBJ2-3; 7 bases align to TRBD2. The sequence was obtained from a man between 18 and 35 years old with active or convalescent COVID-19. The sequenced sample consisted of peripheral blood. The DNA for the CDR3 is TGTGCCTGGAGTGTCCGGGGGGCAGATACGCAGTATTTT. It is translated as CAWSVRGADTQYF.